This T cell receptor beta chain is from a study of post-analysis software for immune sequencing data. CDR3 size: 15 residues. The trim removed 2 bases at V and 5 bases at J, leaving 8 bases unmatched. The germline CDR1 and CDR2 sequences are SEHNR and FQNEAQ (reference sequence). Study results and caveats: Controls showed lower frequencies than patients for a handful of TRBV segments, and TRBV5-6, TRBV5-1 and TRBV20-1 were among these. Diversity measured as normalized Chao1 was significantly lower in multiple sclerosis patients than in controls.

The TCR beta cDNA libraries contained unique molecular identifiers. One entry per CDR3 protein results from TCRdb running MiXCR on the PCR reads. Here the sample spans around 440,000 distinct CDR3 sequences, around 40% being singletons. Points on this clonotype: Its target is unknown.

The sample was blood. This chain connects TRBV7-9 to TRBJ2-5, with 7 nucleotides matching TRBD2. This TCR came from a girl aged 10-17 years with multiple sclerosis. CDR3 DNA: TGTGCCAGCAGCTTATCCGGGGGGAGGTCGGAGACCCAGTACTTC. Its translation is CASSLSGGRSETQYF. Full variable domain (outside the CDR3, taken from reference TRBV7-9 and TRBJ2-5): DTGVSQNPRHKITKRGQNVTFRCDPISEHNRLYWYRQTLGQGPEFLTYFQNEAQLEKSRLLSDRFSAERPKGSFSTLEIQRTEQGDSAMYLCASSLSGGRSETQYFGPGTRLLVL.